This entry lists 5 T cell receptor beta chains sequenced from one sample in a study of blood T cell repertoires in COVID-19. The assay was immunoSEQ multiplex PCR, and TCRdb's table has in-frame clones only and misses some. The repertoire holds 120,000 to 150,000 clones, with more than 75% as singletons. Sample: peripheral blood. The receptors derive from a man in his 60s with active or convalescent COVID-19.

This sequence joins TRBV5-4 and TRBJ2-5; the match to TRBD1 covers 7 bases. CDR1 is SGHNT and CDR2 is YYREEE in the germline V gene (reference sequence). V was pared by 3 bases and J by 0 bases, with 5 bases of the junction left unmatched. CDR3 size: 15 residues. Written as DNA, the CDR3 is TGTGCCAGCAGCTCCACCGGGACAGACCAAGAGACCCAGTACTTC. Translating gives CASSSTGTDQETQYF. The full variable domain, in which reference TRBV5-4 and TRBJ2-5 provide the parts outside the CDR3, is ETGVTQSPTHLIKTRGQQVTLRCSSQSGHNTVSWYQQALGQGPQFIFQYYREEENGRGNFPPRFSGLQFPNYSSELNVNALELDDSALYLCASSSTGTDQETQYFGPGTRLLVL.

The genes are TRBV11-2 and TRBJ1-2; D is perhaps TRBD1 (5 bases). CDR1 is SGHAT, CDR2 FQNNGV, per germline. V shed 5 bases and J shed 4 bases, with 20 bases lying between them. The CDR3 contains 16 residues. The CDR3 spells CASSPPGRSPFYGYTF. CDR3 bases: TGTGCCAGCAGCCCACCAGGGCGCTCCCCTTTCTATGGCTACACCTTC.

This chain connects TRBV5-4 to TRBJ2-5; 9 nucleotides align to TRBD2. CDR3 length equals 16 residues. Germline V gene lookup returns CDR1 SGHNT and CDR2 YYREEE (reference sequence). V lost 6 bases, J lost 5 bases, and 14 bases stayed unmatched. The CDR3 loop is CASTPKREVRGETQYF. Written as DNA, the CDR3 is TGTGCCAGCACCCCCAAGCGGGAGGTGCGCGGGGAGACCCAGTACTTC.

J is TRBJ2-4 and V is TRBV2; weak D call: TRBD1 (6 bases). The CDR3 contains 16 residues. Trimming cost V 6 bases and J 6 bases, with 21 bases left between them. Germline V gene sequence: CDR1 SNHLY, CDR2 FYNNEI. CDR3 protein: CASRNLVRQAANIQYF. The CDR3, as DNA: TGTGCCAGCAGGAATTTGGTGAGACAGGCGGCAAACATTCAGTACTTC.

The chain has TRBV7-9 and TRBJ2-7; TRBD1 matches at 7 bases. Trimming took 2 bases from V and 3 from J; bases not matched to a gene: 4. From germline, CDR1 is SEHNR and CDR2 FQNEAQ (reference sequence). The CDR3 runs 14 residues. In nucleotides, the CDR3 is TGTGCCAGCAGCTTATTCCAGGGGGTCTACGAGCAGTACTTC. Translating it yields CASSLFQGVYEQYF.